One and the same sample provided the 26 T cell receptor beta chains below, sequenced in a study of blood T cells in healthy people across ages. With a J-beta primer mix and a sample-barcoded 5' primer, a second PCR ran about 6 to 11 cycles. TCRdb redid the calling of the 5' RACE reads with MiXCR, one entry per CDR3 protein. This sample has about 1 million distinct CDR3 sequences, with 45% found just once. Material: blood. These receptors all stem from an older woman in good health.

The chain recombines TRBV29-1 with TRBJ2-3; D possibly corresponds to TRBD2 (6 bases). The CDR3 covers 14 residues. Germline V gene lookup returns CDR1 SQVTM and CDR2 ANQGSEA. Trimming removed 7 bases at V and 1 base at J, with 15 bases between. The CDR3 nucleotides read TGCAGCGCCGGGACTGCGAGGGGCACAGATACGCAGTATTTT. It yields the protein CSAGTARGTDTQYF.

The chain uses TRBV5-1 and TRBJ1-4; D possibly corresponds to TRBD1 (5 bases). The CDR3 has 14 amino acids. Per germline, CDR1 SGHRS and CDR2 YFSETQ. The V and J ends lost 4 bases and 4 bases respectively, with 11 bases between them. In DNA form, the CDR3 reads TGCGCCAGCAGCGTGGCAGGGAATAATGAAAAACTGTTTTTT. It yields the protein CASSVAGNNEKLFF.

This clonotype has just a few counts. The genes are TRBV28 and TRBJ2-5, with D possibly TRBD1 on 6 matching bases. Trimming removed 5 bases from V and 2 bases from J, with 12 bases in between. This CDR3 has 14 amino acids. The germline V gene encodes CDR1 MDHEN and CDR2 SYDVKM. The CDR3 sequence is CASSGTDRQETQYF. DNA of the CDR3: TGTGCCAGCAGTGGGACGGACAGACAAGAGACCCAGTACTTC.

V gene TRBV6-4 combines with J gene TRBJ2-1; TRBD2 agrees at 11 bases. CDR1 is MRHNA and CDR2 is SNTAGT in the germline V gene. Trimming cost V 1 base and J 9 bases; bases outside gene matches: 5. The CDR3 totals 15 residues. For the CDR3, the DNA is TGTGCCAGCAGTGACTTAGCGGGAGGGCCGAGTGAGCAGTTCTTC. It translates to CASSDLAGGPSEQFF.

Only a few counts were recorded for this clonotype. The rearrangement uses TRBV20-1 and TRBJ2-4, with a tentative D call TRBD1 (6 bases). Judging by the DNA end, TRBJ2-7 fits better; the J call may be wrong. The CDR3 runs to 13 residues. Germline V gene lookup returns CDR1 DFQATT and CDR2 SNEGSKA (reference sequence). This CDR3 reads CSVTQGRSHEQYF. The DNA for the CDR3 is TGCAGTGTCACACAGGGTCGGTCCCACGAGCAGTACTTC.

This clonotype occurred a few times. DNA of the CDR3: TGCAGTGCTAGATACAGCGATAGCTCCTACGAGCAGTACTTC. It codes for CSARYSDSSYEQYF. The gene calls are TRBV20-1 and TRBJ2-7; D gene unclear. The germline V gene encodes CDR1 DFQATT and CDR2 SNEGSKA (reference sequence). This CDR3 is 14 amino acids long. V shed 2 bases and J shed 0 bases, with 11 bases lying between them.

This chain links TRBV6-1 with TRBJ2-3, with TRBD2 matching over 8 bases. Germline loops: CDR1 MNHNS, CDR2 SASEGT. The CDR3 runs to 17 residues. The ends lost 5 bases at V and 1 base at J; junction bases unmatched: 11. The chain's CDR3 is CASSTGTREWGTDTQYF. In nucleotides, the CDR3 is TGTGCCAGCAGTACCGGGACTAGGGAATGGGGCACAGATACGCAGTATTTT.

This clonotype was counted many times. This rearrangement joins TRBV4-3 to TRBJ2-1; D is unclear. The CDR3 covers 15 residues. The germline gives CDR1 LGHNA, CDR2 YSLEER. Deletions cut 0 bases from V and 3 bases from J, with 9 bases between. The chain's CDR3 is CASSQDQSFYNEQFF. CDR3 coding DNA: TGCGCCAGCAGCCAAGATCAATCTTTCTACAATGAGCAGTTCTTC.

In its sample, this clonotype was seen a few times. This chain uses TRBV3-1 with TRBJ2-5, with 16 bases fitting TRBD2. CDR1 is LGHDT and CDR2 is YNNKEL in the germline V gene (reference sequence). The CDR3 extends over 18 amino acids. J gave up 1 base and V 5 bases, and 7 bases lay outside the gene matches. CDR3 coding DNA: TGTGCCAGCAGCTCTCCGGGACTAGCGGGAGGGCCCCAAGAGACCCAGTACTTC. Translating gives CASSSPGLAGGPQETQYF.

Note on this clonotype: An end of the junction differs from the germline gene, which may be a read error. The CDR3 loop reads CSATQSSDEQYF. CDR3 nucleotide sequence: TGCAGCGCGACCCAGAGCTCCGACGAGCAGTACTTC. The chain is built from TRBV29-1 and TRBJ2-7; the D is unclear. Germline V gene lookup returns CDR1 SQVTM and CDR2 ANQGSEA. The CDR3 contains 12 residues.

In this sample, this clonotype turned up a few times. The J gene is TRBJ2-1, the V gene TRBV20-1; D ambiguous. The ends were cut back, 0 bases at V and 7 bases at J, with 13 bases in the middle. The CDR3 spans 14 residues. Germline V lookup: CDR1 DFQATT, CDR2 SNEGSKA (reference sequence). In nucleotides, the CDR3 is TGCAGTGCTAGAGATGCCTCCATGGGGAATGAGCAGTTCTTC. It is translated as CSARDASMGNEQFF.

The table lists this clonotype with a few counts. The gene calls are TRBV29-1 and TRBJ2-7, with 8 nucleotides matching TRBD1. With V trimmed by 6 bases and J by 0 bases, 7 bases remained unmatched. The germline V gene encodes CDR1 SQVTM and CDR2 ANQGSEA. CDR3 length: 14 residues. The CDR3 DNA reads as TGCAGCGTGGCCGGGACAGGAAACTCCTACGAGCAGTACTTC. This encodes CSVAGTGNSYEQYF.

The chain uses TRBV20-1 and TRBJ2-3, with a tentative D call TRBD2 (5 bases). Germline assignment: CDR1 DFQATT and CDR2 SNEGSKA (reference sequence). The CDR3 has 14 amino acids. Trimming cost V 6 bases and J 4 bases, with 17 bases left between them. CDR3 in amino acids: CSAEPSGKSDTQYF. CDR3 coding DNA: TGCAGTGCCGAACCCTCCGGGAAGTCAGATACGCAGTATTTT.

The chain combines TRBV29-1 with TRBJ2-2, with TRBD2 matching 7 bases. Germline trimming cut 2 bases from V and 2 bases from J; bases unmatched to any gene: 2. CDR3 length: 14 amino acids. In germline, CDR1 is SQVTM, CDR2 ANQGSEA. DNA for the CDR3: TGCAGCGTTGAAACTAGCGCCAACACCGGGGAGCTGTTTTTT. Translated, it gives CSVETSANTGELFF.

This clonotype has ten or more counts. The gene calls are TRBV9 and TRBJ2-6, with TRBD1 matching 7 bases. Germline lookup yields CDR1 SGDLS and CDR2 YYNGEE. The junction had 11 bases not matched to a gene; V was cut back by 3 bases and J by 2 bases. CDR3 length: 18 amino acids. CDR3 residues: CASSDNPGQGAGANVLTF. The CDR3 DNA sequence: TGTGCCAGCAGCGATAACCCGGGGCAGGGGGCTGGGGCCAACGTCCTGACTTTC.

The CDR3 DNA reads TGTGCCAGCAGTGAGGATAGACCGAACACTGAAGCTTTCTTT. Translating gives CASSEDRPNTEAFF. The chain joins TRBV2 to TRBJ1-1; D unclear. The CDR3 extends over 14 amino acids. From germline, CDR1 is SNHLY and CDR2 FYNNEI. V dropped 3 bases and J dropped 1 base, with 9 bases sitting between them.

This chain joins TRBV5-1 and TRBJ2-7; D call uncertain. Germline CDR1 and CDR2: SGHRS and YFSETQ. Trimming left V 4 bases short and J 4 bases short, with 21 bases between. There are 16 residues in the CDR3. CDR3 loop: CASSLEPSRRLYEQYF. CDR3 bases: TGCGCCAGCAGCCTGGAACCATCTCGCCGTCTTTACGAGCAGTACTTC.

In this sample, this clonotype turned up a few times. The CDR3 sequence is CASKGEDGEQYF. CDR3 in DNA: TGCGCCAGCAAGGGAGAAGATGGCGAGCAGTACTTC. This sequence joins TRBV5-1 and TRBJ2-7; a possible D gene is TRBD2 (5 bases). The length of the CDR3 is 12 residues. In germline, CDR1 is SGHRS, CDR2 YFSETQ. V was pared by 6 bases and J by 6 bases, with 13 bases between.

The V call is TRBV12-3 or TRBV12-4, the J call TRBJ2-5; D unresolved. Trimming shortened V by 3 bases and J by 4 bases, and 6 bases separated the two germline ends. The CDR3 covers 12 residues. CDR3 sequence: CASSFAVETQYF. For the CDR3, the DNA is TGTGCCAGCAGTTTCGCTGTAGAGACCCAGTACTTC.

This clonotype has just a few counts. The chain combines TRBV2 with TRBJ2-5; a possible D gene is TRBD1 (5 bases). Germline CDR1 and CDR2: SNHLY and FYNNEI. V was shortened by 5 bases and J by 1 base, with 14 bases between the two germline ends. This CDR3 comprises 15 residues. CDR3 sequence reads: CASSRTGLSQETQYF. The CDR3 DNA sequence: TGTGCCAGCAGTCGAACAGGCCTCTCCCAAGAGACCCAGTACTTC. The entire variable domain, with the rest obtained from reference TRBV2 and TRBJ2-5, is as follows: EPEVTQTPSHQVTQMGQEVILRCVPISNHLYFYWYRQILGQKVEFLVSFYNNEISEKSEIFDDQFSVERPDGSNFTLKIRSTKLEDSAMYFCASSRTGLSQETQYFGPGTRLLVL.

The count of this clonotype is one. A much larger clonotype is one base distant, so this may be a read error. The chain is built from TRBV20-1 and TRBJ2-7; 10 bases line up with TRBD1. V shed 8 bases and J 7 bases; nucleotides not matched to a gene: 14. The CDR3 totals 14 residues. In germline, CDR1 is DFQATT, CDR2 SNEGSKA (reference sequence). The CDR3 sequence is CSLVPGQGTMEQYF. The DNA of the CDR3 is TGCAGTCTAGTACCGGGACAGGGGACGATGGAGCAGTACTTC.

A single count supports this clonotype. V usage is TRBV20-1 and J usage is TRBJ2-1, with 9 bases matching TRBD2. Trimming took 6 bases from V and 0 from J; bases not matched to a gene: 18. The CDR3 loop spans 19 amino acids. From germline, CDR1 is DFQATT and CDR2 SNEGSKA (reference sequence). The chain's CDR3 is CSASLTLAGGPSSYNEQFF. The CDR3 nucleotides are TGCAGTGCCAGCCTGACACTGGCGGGAGGGCCTAGCTCCTACAATGAGCAGTTCTTC.

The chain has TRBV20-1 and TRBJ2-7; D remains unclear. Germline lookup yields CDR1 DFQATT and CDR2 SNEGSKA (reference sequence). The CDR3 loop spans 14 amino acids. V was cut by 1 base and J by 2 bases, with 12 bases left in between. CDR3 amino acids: CSARGPDGPYEQYF. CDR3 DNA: TGCAGTGCTAGAGGACCGGACGGGCCCTACGAGCAGTACTTC.

The CDR3 DNA reads as TGTGCCAGCAGCCAAGATCAGGGACTAGCGGGCAGCACAGATACGCAGTATTTT. Translating gives CASSQDQGLAGSTDTQYF. The rearrangement uses TRBV3-1 and TRBJ2-3; 12 positions match TRBD2. The CDR3 length is 18 residues. The germline CDR1 and CDR2 sequences are LGHDT and YNNKEL (reference sequence). Unmatched junction bases numbered 4, after V lost 0 bases and J lost 0 bases.

The CDR3 DNA reads TGCGCCAGCAGCCAAGCTACGGGGCATGAGCAGTTCTTC. Translating gives CASSQATGHEQFF. The J gene is TRBJ2-1, the V gene TRBV4-1; D may be TRBD1 or TRBD2 (5 bases each). The CDR3 has 13 residues. Per the germline V gene, CDR1 is MGHRA and CDR2 is YSYEKL. The ends were cut back, 1 base at V and 8 bases at J, with 9 bases in the middle.

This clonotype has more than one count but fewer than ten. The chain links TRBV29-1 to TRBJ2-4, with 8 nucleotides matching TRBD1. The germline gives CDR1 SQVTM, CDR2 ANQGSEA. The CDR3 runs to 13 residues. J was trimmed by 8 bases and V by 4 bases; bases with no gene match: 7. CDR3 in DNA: TGCAGCGTTGTCGTGACAGGGGTGGACATTCAGTACTTC. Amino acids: CSVVVTGVDIQYF.